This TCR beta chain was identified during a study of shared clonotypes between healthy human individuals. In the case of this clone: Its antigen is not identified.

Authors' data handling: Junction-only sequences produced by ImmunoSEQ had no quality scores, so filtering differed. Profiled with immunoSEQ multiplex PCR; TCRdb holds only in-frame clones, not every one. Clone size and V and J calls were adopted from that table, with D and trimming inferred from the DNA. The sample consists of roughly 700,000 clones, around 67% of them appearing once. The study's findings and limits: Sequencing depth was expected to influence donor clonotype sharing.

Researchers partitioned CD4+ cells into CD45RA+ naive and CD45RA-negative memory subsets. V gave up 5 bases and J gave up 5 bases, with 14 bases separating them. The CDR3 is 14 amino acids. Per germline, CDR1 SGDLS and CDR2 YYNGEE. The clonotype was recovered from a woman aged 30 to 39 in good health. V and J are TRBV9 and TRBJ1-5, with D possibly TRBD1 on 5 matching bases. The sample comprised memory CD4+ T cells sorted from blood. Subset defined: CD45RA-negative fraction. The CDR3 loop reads CASSGNGGYQPQHF. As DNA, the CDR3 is TGTGCCAGCAGTGGTAATGGGGGATATCAGCCCCAGCATTTT.